The next 25 T cell receptor beta chains were all read from a single sample in a study of regulatory T cells in long-lasting Graves disease. Time point here: persistent/refractory GD, antithyroid drugs over 5 years with positive TRAb. Researchers made the TCR library from RNA that was extracted from PBMCs. For TCR beta, libraries came from iRepertoire HTBI primers and Arm-PCR of CDR3 regions. TCRdb called the multiplex PCR reads again in MiXCR, with one record for every CDR3 protein. The sample has approximately 400,000 distinct CDR3 sequences, about a quarter seen once. Sequencing used peripheral blood mononuclear cells (PBMCs), obtained when the disease was refractory, from a patient treated with antithyroid drugs. The receptors originated from a female donor with Graves disease.

This clonotype has just a few counts. The chain uses TRBV20-1 and TRBJ2-7; 9 positions match TRBD1. The CDR3 spans 15 residues. From germline, CDR1 is DFQATT and CDR2 SNEGSKA (reference sequence). The J segment lost 5 bases and the V segment lost 3 bases, leaving 11 bases of the junction unmatched. The CDR3 loop reads CSASQTGTGSDEQYF. The DNA for the CDR3 is TGCAGTGCTAGCCAAACCGGGACAGGGTCAGACGAGCAGTACTTC.

The gene calls are TRBV2 and TRBJ1-1; D is undetermined. The V gene lost 1 base and the J gene lost 7 bases, with 10 bases spanning the gap. This CDR3 is built from 13 residues. CDR1 and CDR2 (germline): SNHLY, FYNNEI. Here the CDR3 DNA reads TGTGCCAGCAGTGAAGAGTTAGGGTTTGAAGCTTTCTTT. It encodes CASSEELGFEAFF.

This rearrangement joins TRBV19 to TRBJ1-5; the D is unclear. There are 16 residues in the CDR3. Trimming shortened V by 5 bases and J by 1 base, and 15 bases separated the two germline ends. Germline loops: CDR1 LNHDA, CDR2 SQIVND (reference sequence). CDR3 DNA: TGTGCCAGTAGTCCGCCGGGTGGGATCAGCAATCAGCCCCAGCATTTT. As protein: CASSPPGGISNQPQHF.

The chain has TRBV30 and TRBJ1-1; 10 bases are a match to TRBD1. Per germline, CDR1 GTSNPN and CDR2 SVGIG (reference sequence). This CDR3 has 13 amino acids. V was clipped by 2 bases and J by 4 bases; unmatched bases: 1. Here the CDR3 DNA reads TGTGCCTGGAGTAGGGACAGGGGCACTGAAGCTTTCTTT. This encodes CAWSRDRGTEAFF.

This clonotype was counted only a few times. The chain has TRBV19 and TRBJ1-2; 7 bases map to TRBD1. The CDR3 runs to 15 residues. The V gene end was trimmed by 3 bases and the J gene end by 8 bases; junction bases not matched to a gene: 12. Germline V gene lookup returns CDR1 LNHDA and CDR2 SQIVND (reference sequence). The CDR3 is CASSILTGGGHGYTF. The CDR3 nucleotides read TGTGCCAGTAGTATCCTAACGGGAGGGGGCCACGGCTACACCTTC.

V is TRBV5-1 and J is TRBJ2-4; 8 nucleotides match TRBD1. This CDR3 comprises 15 residues. After removal of 1 base from V and 7 bases from J, the junction contained 7 bases not matched to a gene. Germline-derived CDR1 and CDR2 are SGHRS and YFSETQ. CDR3 region: CASSLPRQGPNIQYF. The CDR3 nucleotides read TGCGCCAGCAGCTTGCCTCGACAGGGGCCCAACATTCAGTACTTC.

This clonotype was observed at least ten times. The genes are TRBV7-2 and TRBJ2-5; 16 bases line up with TRBD2. This CDR3 comprises 19 residues. V lost 5 bases, J lost 5 bases, and 14 bases stayed unmatched. Germline V gives CDR1 SGHTA, CDR2 FQGNSA. This chain's CDR3 is CASSQAPGTSGRAWETQYF. CDR3 sequence (DNA): TGTGCCAGCAGCCAAGCTCCCGGGACTAGCGGGAGGGCCTGGGAGACCCAGTACTTC.

This clonotype was seen many times. For the CDR3, the DNA is TGTGCCAGCAGTTACTCGAGGTCTAGCGGGAGCCAAGAGACCCAGTACTTC. Its translation: CASSYSRSSGSQETQYF. The chain employs TRBV6-6 and TRBJ2-5, with 10 bases aligning to TRBD2. The germline gives CDR1 MNHNY, CDR2 SVGAGI (reference sequence). This CDR3 is built from 17 residues. Unmatched junction bases numbered 5, after V lost 0 bases and J lost 1 base.

The chain joins TRBV7-9 to TRBJ1-4, with TRBD1 matching over 10 bases. CDR1 and CDR2 (germline): SEHNR, FQNEAQ (reference sequence). This CDR3 has 16 residues. The V gene end was trimmed by 6 bases and the J gene end by 2 bases; junction bases not matched to a gene: 6. This chain's CDR3 is CASSPGTGDTNEKLFF. In nucleotides, the CDR3 is TGTGCCAGCAGTCCCGGGACAGGGGACACTAATGAAAAACTGTTTTTT.

Details on this clonotype: A junction boundary mismatches the germline segment, possibly from a read error. The chain couples TRBV20-1 to TRBJ2-4, with 8 nucleotides matching TRBD1. The CDR3 runs 16 residues. Per germline, CDR1 DFQATT and CDR2 SNEGSKA (reference sequence). CDR3 protein: CSARDLAGGAGNIRYF. In nucleotides, the CDR3 is TGCAGTGCTAGAGATCTGGCAGGGGGCGCGGGAAACATTCGGTACTTC.

This clonotype was seen a few times. It differs at one base from a far larger clone, so likely a read error. This chain joins TRBV7-2 and TRBJ2-6; 7 bases align to TRBD1. CDR1 and CDR2 (germline): SGHTA, FQGNSA. The CDR3 has 16 residues. CDR3 region: CANSAPTGSEANVLTF. In DNA form, the CDR3 reads TGTGCCAACAGCGCCCCGACAGGGAGTGAGGCCAACGTCCTGACTTTC.

The sample holds many counts of this clonotype. The chain couples TRBV20-1 to TRBJ1-2; D gene ambiguous. Trimming took 5 bases from V and 4 from J, leaving 14 bases between them. This CDR3 contains 13 residues. Germline V CDR1 and CDR2: DFQATT, SNEGSKA (reference sequence). Here the CDR3 reads CSAQLQRGYGYTF. The DNA of the CDR3 is TGCAGTGCTCAGCTCCAGAGAGGCTATGGCTACACCTTC.

The rearrangement links TRBV7-2 to TRBJ2-2; 9 nucleotides line up with TRBD1. V shed 5 bases, J shed 1 base, and the junction held 5 bases outside the gene matches. The CDR3 extends over 16 amino acids. Germline-derived CDR1 and CDR2 are SGHTA and FQGNSA. For the CDR3, the DNA is TGTGCCAGCAGCCGCGGGACAGGGAGGAACACCGGGGAGCTGTTTTTT. Amino acids: CASSRGTGRNTGELFF.

The V and J genes are TRBV20-1 and TRBJ1-3; D unclear. Germline values: CDR1 DFQATT, CDR2 SNEGSKA (reference sequence). V shed 0 bases and J shed 3 bases, with 6 bases lying between them. CDR3 length: 13 amino acids. The CDR3 DNA follows: TGCAGTGCTAGAGAAGGTGTTGGAAACACCATATATTTT. Its protein is CSAREGVGNTIYF.

The rearrangement links TRBV4-1 to TRBJ2-5; 10 nucleotides match TRBD2. The CDR3 loop spans 16 amino acids. The germline V gene encodes CDR1 MGHRA and CDR2 YSYEKL. The junction had 10 bases not matched to a gene; V was cut back by 2 bases and J by 7 bases. This chain's CDR3 is CASSQTLAGAGGTQYF. The CDR3 DNA reads as TGCGCCAGCAGCCAAACTCTAGCGGGAGCAGGAGGGACCCAGTACTTC.

The V call is TRBV5-1, the J call TRBJ1-5; 7 nucleotides match TRBD1. The CDR3 length is 16 residues. The J segment lost 6 bases and the V segment lost 4 bases, leaving 13 bases of the junction unmatched. Germline V gene data show CDR1 as SGHRS and CDR2 as YFSETQ. In nucleotides, the CDR3 is TGCGCCAGCAGCCCCTTAGGGGGCGAGGGCAGTCAGCCCCAGCATTTT. Residues: CASSPLGGEGSQPQHF.

CDR3 bases: TGTGCCAGCGATGGGCAGGGAGGTGGAAACACCATATATTTT. Encoded protein: CASDGQGGGNTIYF. The gene calls are TRBV7-9 and TRBJ1-3; D might be TRBD1 (5 bases). The germline V gene encodes CDR1 SEHNR and CDR2 FQNEAQ (reference sequence). CDR3 length: 14 residues. Deletions cut 8 bases from V and 3 bases from J, with 14 bases between.

Ten or more counts support this clonotype. The chain recombines TRBV15 with TRBJ2-6; 8 nucleotides align to TRBD1. The CDR3 is 17 amino acids. J was trimmed by 0 bases and V by 4 bases; bases with no gene match: 5. Germline-derived CDR1 and CDR2 are LNHNV and YYDKDF (reference sequence). For the CDR3, the DNA is TGTGCCACCAGCACCGGACAGGGAACCTCTGGGGCCAACGTCCTGACTTTC. Translation: CATSTGQGTSGANVLTF.

This clonotype was counted only a few times. The V and J genes are TRBV29-1 and TRBJ1-2; D gene ambiguous. Trimming took 2 bases from V and 8 from J, leaving 6 bases between them. CDR1 SQVTM and CDR2 ANQGSEA come from the germline V gene. There are 10 residues in the CDR3. CDR3 nucleotide sequence: TGCAGCGTTGAACAGGAGGGCTACACCTTC. Protein product: CSVEQEGYTF.

This clonotype was found many times. This chain connects TRBV12-3 or TRBV12-4 to TRBJ2-2, with 12 nucleotides matching TRBD2. V dropped 3 bases and J dropped 3; count of bases not matched to a gene: 5. The CDR3 is made up of 17 amino acids. CDR3 in amino acids: CASSLQTSGRHTGELFF. CDR3 in DNA: TGTGCCAGCAGTTTGCAGACTAGCGGGAGACACACCGGGGAGCTGTTTTTT.

This clonotype has more than one count but fewer than ten. The V gene is TRBV3-1, the J gene TRBJ2-7; 7 nucleotides match TRBD1. Per the germline V gene, CDR1 is LGHDT and CDR2 is YNNKEL (reference sequence). V lost 6 bases to trimming and J lost 7 bases; unmatched junction nucleotides: 6. This CDR3 contains 12 residues. The CDR3 sequence is CASSRQGREQYF. The CDR3 coding sequence is TGTGCCAGCAGTAGACAGGGCCGGGAGCAGTACTTC.

The chain uses TRBV27 and TRBJ2-7; tentative D call: TRBD2 (6 bases). V dropped 8 bases and J dropped 2 bases, with 19 bases sitting between them. The CDR3 is made up of 15 amino acids. Germline V gene lookup returns CDR1 MNHEY and CDR2 SMNVEV (reference sequence). The CDR3 DNA reads as TGTGCCAGCCGTTCTCGGGGGTTTATGGCCTACGAGCAGTACTTC. Residues: CASRSRGFMAYEQYF.

This clonotype was picked up one time. The chain couples TRBV7-9 to TRBJ1-1; D call uncertain. The V and J ends lost 0 bases and 6 bases respectively, with 11 bases between them. Germline V lookup: CDR1 SEHNR, CDR2 FQNEAQ (reference sequence). This CDR3 is built from 14 residues. Written as DNA, the CDR3 is TGTGCCAGCAGCTTAGCGGTCCTAAACGCTGAAGCTTTCTTT. Protein: CASSLAVLNAEAFF. Together with reference TRBV7-9 and TRBJ1-1, the CDR3 gives the full variable domain: DTGVSQNPRHKITKRGQNVTFRCDPISEHNRLYWYRQTLGQGPEFLTYFQNEAQLEKSRLLSDRFSAERPKGSFSTLEIQRTEQGDSAMYLCASSLAVLNAEAFFGQGTRLTVV.

The sample holds a few counts of this clonotype. V is TRBV20-1 and J is TRBJ2-7; D is uncertain. The CDR3 contains 13 residues. The V gene lost 3 bases and the J gene lost 2 bases, with 11 bases spanning the gap. Germline CDR1 reads DFQATT; CDR2 reads SNEGSKA (reference sequence). The CDR3 DNA follows: TGCAGTGCTAGTTCTCCCGACACCTACGAGCAGTACTTC. The encoded protein is CSASSPDTYEQYF.

Many counts were recorded for this clonotype. CDR3 in amino acids: CATGGGGTVNIQYF. In DNA, the CDR3 is TGTGCCACTGGGGGCGGCGGTACCGTCAACATTCAGTACTTC. The rearrangement uses TRBV2 and TRBJ2-4; TRBD1 is a possible D gene (6 bases). CDR1 is SNHLY and CDR2 is FYNNEI in the germline V gene. The CDR3 is 14 residues long. V lost 10 bases, J lost 7 bases, and 20 bases lay in between.